These 5 T cell receptor beta chains share one sample of origin, sequenced in a study of T cells after yellow fever vaccination (dated by TCRdb to between 2018 and 2020). Library creation used 5' RACE. The reads were generated on an Illumina HiSeq 2500. In-frame beta chains were kept once TCRdb had trimmed the public reads at Q25 with fastp and called clones with MiXCR. Each record represents a unique CDR3 protein, reported with the most common genes and DNA among its rows. This sample has about 300,000 distinct CDR3 sequences in its table, and around 6.8% of those were observed once. 15% to 20% of the sample is taken by the ten largest. Reading the label with the study, this specimen's treatment or condition is: live attenuated yellow fever vaccine strain. The sample was PBMCs, taken roughly 45 days after the first yellow fever vaccination. These receptor sequences come from a man aged 18 to 29 who received the YFV17D yellow fever vaccine.

V gene TRBV5-1 combines with J gene TRBJ2-3, with 9 bases identical to TRBD2. Trimming removed 2 bases from V and 5 bases from J; junction bases left unmatched: 12. The germline CDR1 and CDR2 sequences are SGHRS and YFSETQ. The CDR3 has 17 amino acids. The CDR3 region is CASSLFGTSMMGDTQYF. The CDR3 DNA reads TGCGCCAGCAGCTTATTCGGGACTAGCATGATGGGAGATACGCAGTATTTT.

This clonotype came up a few times. This chain joins TRBV28 and TRBJ1-6; D gene ambiguous. This CDR3 has 15 residues. CDR1 is MDHEN and CDR2 is SYDVKM in the germline V gene. The V and J ends lost 0 bases and 11 bases respectively, with 14 bases between them. CDR3 DNA sequence: TGTGCCAGCAGTTTATGGCAGGAAGTTGGTCCACCCCTCCACTTT. As protein: CASSLWQEVGPPLHF.

This clonotype was recorded many times. V and J are TRBV29-1 and TRBJ2-5, with TRBD1 identical over 9 bases. V shed 6 bases and J 4 bases; nucleotides not matched to a gene: 12. The germline gives CDR1 SQVTM, CDR2 ANQGSEA. The CDR3 covers 15 residues. DNA of the CDR3: TGCAGCGTAGCTCCCTGGGGACAGGGAGGAGAGACCCAGTACTTC. It yields the protein CSVAPWGQGGETQYF.

This chain links TRBV7-9 with TRBJ2-7; maybe TRBD1 (6 bases). CDR1 and CDR2 from the germline V gene are SEHNR and FQNEAQ (reference sequence). V was pared by 5 bases and J by 2 bases, with 13 bases between. The CDR3 has 14 amino acids. The CDR3 here is CASSADSSTYEQYF. DNA of the CDR3: TGTGCCAGCAGCGCGGACAGCAGTACCTACGAGCAGTACTTC.

J is TRBJ2-5 and V is TRBV9, with D hard to call. The ends were cut back, 1 base at V and 2 bases at J, with 15 bases in the middle. CDR3 size: 16 residues. Germline V gene sequence: CDR1 SGDLS, CDR2 YYNGEE. The CDR3 DNA sequence: TGTGCCAGCAGCGTATCCCCGACCGACCTACAAGAGACCCAGTACTTC. Amino acids: CASSVSPTDLQETQYF.